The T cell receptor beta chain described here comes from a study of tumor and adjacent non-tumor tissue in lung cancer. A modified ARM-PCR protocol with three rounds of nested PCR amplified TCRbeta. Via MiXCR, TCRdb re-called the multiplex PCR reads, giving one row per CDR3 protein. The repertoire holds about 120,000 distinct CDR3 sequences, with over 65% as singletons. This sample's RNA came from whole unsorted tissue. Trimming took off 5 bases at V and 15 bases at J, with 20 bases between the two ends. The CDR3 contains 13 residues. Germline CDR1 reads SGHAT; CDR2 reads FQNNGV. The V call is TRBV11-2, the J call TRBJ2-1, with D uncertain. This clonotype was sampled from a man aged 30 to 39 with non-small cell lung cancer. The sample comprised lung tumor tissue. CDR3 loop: CASSHNLRSNPFF. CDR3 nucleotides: TGTGCCAGCAGCCACAATTTGCGTTCTAATCCGTTCTTC.